Presented here are 26 T cell receptor beta chains from one specimen sequenced in a study of T cell responses to AZD1222 COVID-19 vaccine. Profiling relied on immunoSEQ multiplex PCR, and the TCRdb table lists in-frame clones only, not all of them. The table has about 99,000 clones, roughly nine tenths seen once. Sample: peripheral blood, taken on day 0 of AZD1222 vaccination. Receptor source: an adult in good health.

Comments on this clone: One junction end disagrees with the germline gene, perhaps due to a read error. Here the CDR3 DNA reads TGTGCCAGCAGTTCCCCTCGGGGGCGGGACGGCAAACACCGGGGAGCTGTTTTT. It translates to CASSSPRGRDGKHRGAVF. V gene TRBV27 combines with J gene TRBJ2-2, with D perhaps given as TRBD1 or TRBD2 (6 bases each). The length of the CDR3 is 18 residues. Germline CDR1 and CDR2: MNHEY and SMNVEV (reference sequence).

The CDR3 is CASSYSRLATGELFF. In DNA form, the CDR3 reads TGTGCCAGCAGTTACTCCCGCCTAGCCACCGGGGAGCTGTTTTTT. The chain combines TRBV6-5 with TRBJ2-2, with D perhaps matching TRBD2 (5 bases). This CDR3 has 15 residues. The germline CDR1 and CDR2 sequences are MNHEY and SVGAGI. V lost 0 bases, J lost 4 bases, and 9 bases lay in between.

This chain uses TRBV5-3 with TRBJ2-1; tentatively, D is TRBD1 (6 bases). TRBV5-3 is given ORF status, its function remaining uncertain. The ends were cut back, 3 bases at V and 0 bases at J, with 10 bases in the middle. The CDR3 is made up of 15 amino acids. As DNA, the CDR3 is TGTGCCAGAAGCTCCCAGGGGAGCTCCTACAATGAGCAGTTCTTC. It translates to CARSSQGSSYNEQFF.

The V gene is TRBV27, the J gene TRBJ1-2, with a weak D call TRBD1 (6 bases). Trimming cost V 5 bases and J 7 bases, with 17 bases left between them. Looked up from germline, CDR1 is MNHEY and CDR2 is SMNVEV (reference sequence). The CDR3 runs to 14 residues. The CDR3 bases are TGTGCCAGCAGTCCCTCGTGGGGGGCGCGTGGCTACACCTTC. It is translated as CASSPSWGARGYTF.

The chain has TRBV5-6 and TRBJ1-6; no clear D gene. V lost 0 bases and J 7 bases, leaving 14 bases between the germline ends. Per germline, CDR1 SGHDT and CDR2 YYEEEE. The CDR3 contains 16 residues. CDR3 DNA sequence: TGTGCCAGCAGCTTGGGGACCGGGCCCGGGAATTCACCCCTCCACTTT. As protein: CASSLGTGPGNSPLHF.

This chain uses TRBV6-5 with TRBJ1-3; D not certain. This CDR3 spans 13 amino acids. Germline lookup yields CDR1 MNHEY and CDR2 SVGAGI. Trimming left V 2 bases short and J 4 bases short, with 6 bases between. CDR3 protein: CASSYAGGNTIYF. The CDR3 DNA follows: TGTGCCAGCAGTTACGCGGGGGGAAACACCATATATTTT.

The gene calls are TRBV11-3 and TRBJ1-1, with a weak D call TRBD1 (6 bases). This CDR3 contains 14 residues. V was cut by 5 bases and J by 3 bases, with 13 bases left in between. The V gene's germline CDR1 is SGHNT and CDR2 YENEEA. CDR3 nucleotides: TGTGCCAGCAGCACGACAGGAGACTACACTGAAGCTTTCTTT. It translates to CASSTTGDYTEAFF.

The genes are TRBV18 and TRBJ2-3, with D perhaps TRBD2 (6 bases). The CDR3 is 17 residues long. Germline lookup yields CDR1 KGHSH and CDR2 LQKENI. V lost 3 bases and J 4 bases, leaving 20 bases between the germline ends. The CDR3 loop is CASSPAGSSSTADTQYF. CDR3 DNA sequence: TGTGCCAGCTCACCGGCGGGGTCCTCCAGTACTGCAGATACGCAGTATTTT.

The chain joins TRBV19 to TRBJ2-7, with D perhaps matching TRBD2 (6 bases). This CDR3 is built from 13 residues. V lost 8 bases to trimming and J lost 5 bases, with 16 bases between them. Per germline, CDR1 LNHDA and CDR2 SQIVND (reference sequence). In DNA form, the CDR3 reads TGTGCCAGTCGGGAGACAGCCTCGGACGAGCAGTACTTC. Translation: CASRETASDEQYF.

This chain links TRBV6-5 with TRBJ1-1; unclear D gene. Trimming pared 6 bases from V and 5 bases from J, leaving 16 bases between. Germline CDR1 reads MNHEY; CDR2 reads SVGAGI. The CDR3 extends over 14 amino acids. The CDR3 coding sequence is TGTGCCAGCAGACCCCGGGCCGACGGGACTGAAGCTTTCTTT. Amino acid sequence: CASRPRADGTEAFF.

The J gene is TRBJ1-3, the V gene TRBV27; D is uncertain. The CDR3 length is 15 residues. The V gene's germline CDR1 is MNHEY and CDR2 SMNVEV (reference sequence). V lost 4 bases and J 0 bases, leaving 10 bases between the germline ends. The CDR3: CASSSSGSSGNTIYF. CDR3 coding DNA: TGTGCCAGCAGTTCCTCGGGGAGCTCTGGAAACACCATATATTTT.

About this clone: A junction boundary mismatches the germline segment, possibly from a read error. The J gene is TRBJ2-3, the V gene TRBV5-1, with 11 nucleotides matching TRBD2. Germline V gene lookup returns CDR1 SGHRS and CDR2 YFSETQ. The CDR3 covers 16 residues. The chain's CDR3 is CASSLTTSGGRDTQYF. The CDR3 DNA follows: TGTGCCAGCAGCTTGACCACTAGCGGGGGTAGGGATACGCAGTATTTT.

CDR3 coding DNA: TGTGCCAGCAGTTACGGGCAGGGGGCCAACACTGAAGCTTTCTTT. This gives the protein CASSYGQGANTEAFF. This rearrangement joins TRBV6-2 or TRBV6-3 to TRBJ1-1, with 8 bases identical to TRBD1. The CDR3 extends over 15 amino acids. V lost 2 bases to trimming and J lost 2 bases; unmatched junction nucleotides: 4. Germline V gene lookup returns CDR1 MNHEY and CDR2 SVGEGT.

The V call is TRBV4-2, the J call TRBJ1-6; D might be TRBD1 (5 bases). The CDR3 is made up of 13 amino acids. The V and J ends lost 1 base and 10 bases respectively, with 8 bases between them. The germline gives CDR1 LGHNA, CDR2 YNFKEQ. The CDR3 protein is CASSQAGDSPLHF. In DNA form, the CDR3 reads TGTGCCAGCAGCCAAGCCGGGGACTCACCCCTCCACTTT.

V gene TRBV19 combines with J gene TRBJ1-1; D is unresolved. The V end lost 5 bases, the J end lost 3 bases, and 7 bases lay between the germline ends. The CDR3 extends over 12 amino acids. The germline V gene has CDR1 LNHDA and CDR2 SQIVND (reference sequence). CDR3 in amino acids: CASSWSYTEAFF. The DNA for the CDR3 is TGTGCCAGTAGTTGGAGCTACACTGAAGCTTTCTTT. The full variable domain, rest sourced from reference TRBV19 and TRBJ1-1, is DGGITQSPKYLFRKEGQNVTLSCEQNLNHDAMYWYRQDPGQGLRLIYYSQIVNDFQKGDIAEGYSVSREKKESFPLTVTSAQKNPTAFYLCASSWSYTEAFFGQGTRLTVV.

This clone has a single count. This chain uses TRBV7-3 with TRBJ2-1, with 10 nucleotides matching TRBD2. Trimming took 5 bases from V and 4 from J; bases not matched to a gene: 5. The CDR3 length is 15 residues. Per the germline V gene, CDR1 is SGHTA and CDR2 is FQGTGA. CDR3 sequence reads: CASSLLAGLYNEQFF. CDR3 nucleotide sequence: TGTGCCAGCAGCCTACTAGCGGGGCTTTACAATGAGCAGTTCTTC.

V is TRBV10-2 and J is TRBJ2-1, with TRBD1 matching 7 bases. The CDR3 consists of 15 residues. The germline CDR1 and CDR2 sequences are WSHSY and SAAADI. The V segment lost 1 base and the J segment 6 bases; nucleotides outside the gene matches: 6. The CDR3 region has the DNA TGCGCCAGCAGTGAGTTGAGGGGGCAAGGCAATGAGCAGTTCTTC. Its protein product is CASSELRGQGNEQFF.

The chain links TRBV5-1 to TRBJ2-5; D is unclear. The CDR3 has 13 residues. Trimming pared 4 bases from V and 9 bases from J, leaving 16 bases between. Germline values: CDR1 SGHRS, CDR2 YFSETQ. CDR3 loop: CASSGYPDTSQYF. The DNA for the CDR3 is TGCGCCAGCAGCGGCTACCCAGACACTTCCCAGTACTTC. Complete variable domain (other parts from reference TRBV5-1 and TRBJ2-5): KAGVTQTPRYLIKTRGQQVTLSCSPISGHRSVSWYQQTPGQGLQFLFEYFSETQRNKGNFPGRFSGRQFSNSRSEMNVSTLELGDSALYLCASSGYPDTSQYFGPGTRLLVL.

The gene calls are TRBV4-3 and TRBJ2-3; the D is unclear. V lost 4 bases and J 6 bases, leaving 11 bases between the germline ends. This CDR3 comprises 13 residues. Germline CDR1 LGHNA, CDR2 YSLEER. CDR3 sequence (DNA): TGCGCCAGCAGCCGGGGTTTACCGGATACGCAGTATTTT. Translated: CASSRGLPDTQYF.

V and J are TRBV15 and TRBJ1-4, with a weak D call TRBD1 (5 bases). Per germline, CDR1 LNHNV and CDR2 YYDKDF (reference sequence). The CDR3 totals 15 residues. Trimming removed 5 bases from V and 0 bases from J, with 10 bases in between. The CDR3 sequence: CATSWDGATNEKLFF. The CDR3 DNA reads TGTGCCACCAGCTGGGACGGAGCAACTAATGAAAAACTGTTTTTT.

The chain couples TRBV30 to TRBJ1-2; D not certain. The CDR3 length is 13 residues. Per the germline V gene, CDR1 is GTSNPN and CDR2 is SVGIG (reference sequence). The ends were cut back, 1 base at V and 2 bases at J, with 8 bases in the middle. CDR3 DNA: TGTGCCTGGAGTGCGTCTCGAAACTATGGCTACACCTTC. Amino acid sequence: CAWSASRNYGYTF.

This rearrangement joins TRBV2 to TRBJ2-3; tentative D call: TRBD2 (6 bases). This CDR3 is 14 amino acids long. The germline V gene has CDR1 SNHLY and CDR2 FYNNEI. Trimming removed 7 bases at V and 0 bases at J, with 11 bases between. CDR3 protein: CASKLAISTDTQYF. CDR3 DNA: TGTGCCAGCAAACTAGCTATTAGCACAGATACGCAGTATTTT.

V usage is TRBV27 and J usage is TRBJ2-3; 7 nucleotides match TRBD2. Germline lookup yields CDR1 MNHEY and CDR2 SMNVEV (reference sequence). Trimming at V came to 2 bases and at J to 5 bases, leaving 7 bases not matched to a gene. The CDR3 is 15 amino acids. The CDR3 is CASSLGLEDRDTQYF. The CDR3 nucleotides are TGTGCCAGCAGTTTAGGACTAGAGGATAGAGATACGCAGTATTTT.

About this clone itself: A read error may account for a junction end that differs from germline. The rearrangement joins TRBV5-1 to TRBJ2-2; 10 bases are a match to TRBD1. Per the germline V gene, CDR1 is SGHRS and CDR2 is YFSETQ. The CDR3 totals 15 residues. CDR3 sequence reads: CASSFGQGDTGELFF. CDR3 DNA sequence: TGTGCCAGCAGCTTCGGACAGGGGGACACCGGGGAGCTGTTTTTT. Full variable domain (remainder filled in from reference TRBV5-1 and TRBJ2-2): KAGVTQTPRYLIKTRGQQVTLSCSPISGHRSVSWYQQTPGQGLQFLFEYFSETQRNKGNFPGRFSGRQFSNSRSEMNVSTLELGDSALYLCASSFGQGDTGELFFGEGSRLTVL.

The CDR3 sequence: CASSLDGSGTYTF. In nucleotides, the CDR3 is TGCGCCAGCAGCTTGGATGGGTCAGGAACCTACACCTTC. The chain uses TRBV5-1 and TRBJ1-2; the D is unclear. The CDR3 runs 13 residues. The V end was cut by 0 bases, the J end by 10 bases, with 13 bases between. Per germline, CDR1 SGHRS and CDR2 YFSETQ.

The chain has TRBV2 and TRBJ2-7; D could derive from TRBD1 or TRBD2 (6 bases each). Trimming pared 3 bases from V and 0 bases from J, leaving 21 bases between. The CDR3 has 18 amino acids. Germline V gene sequence: CDR1 SNHLY, CDR2 FYNNEI. The CDR3 bases are TGTGCCAGCAGTGAGGGCATTTCCGTCGGGGGCACCTCCTACGAGCAGTACGTC. This codes for CASSEGISVGGTSYEQYV.